Listed below are T cell receptor beta chains from one sample, sequenced in a study of blood T cell repertoires in COVID-19. This table comes from immunoSEQ multiplex PCR, and its TCRdb copy is limited to in-frame clones, with some not included. The data show approximately 140,000 clones, around 83% seen once. Material for sequencing was peripheral blood. All receptors come from a young man with COVID-19, enrolled during active disease. Each CDR3 is given without its conserved first and last residue.

TRBJ2-1 14 TRBV4-1 ASSQGAQRGGGEQF
TRBJ2-7 9 TRBV20-1 SARQDYEQY
TRBJ2-7 13 TRBV7-6 ASSPGAGGSYEQY
TRBJ2-5 16 TRBV4-3 ASSQGSGREGSWETQY
TRBJ2-3 13 TRBV4-1 ASSRGQARTDTQY
TRBJ2-2 10 TRBV2 ACRENTGELF
TRBJ2-7 11 TRBV7-2 ASSLGPNYEQY
TRBJ1-2 10 TRBV7-2 ASSLRTGGYT
TRBJ2-1 12 TRBV19 ASREGITYNEQF
TRBJ2-7 13 TRBV20-1 SASARGRALYEQY
TRBJ2-1 10 TRBV10-3 ATGSGTSGQF
TRBJ2-6 14 TRBV28 ATRPGGKAGANVLT
TRBJ2-1 13 TRBV3-1/TRBV3-2 ASSQAATRFNEQF
TRBJ2-5 14 TRBV19 ASSIVAGVRQETQY
TRBJ1-1 13 TRBV5-1 ASSATGGTRTEAF
TRBJ2-2 12 TRBV6-5 ASKAGRPTGELF
TRBJ2-1 8 TRBV29-1 SVNRDEQF
TRBJ2-3 11 TRBV27 ASSSRSVVTQY
TRBJ2-3 12 TRBV5-4 ASSLGASTDTQY
TRBJ2-1 13 TRBV28 ASRTSGGGYNEQF
TRBJ2-7 13 TRBV28 ASSLPRDGAYEQY
TRBJ2-5 13 TRBV15 ATSRGPGGRETQY
TRBJ2-3 14 TRBV9 ASSVGLAGATDTQY
TRBJ1-5 13 TRBV28 ASNYGTGHNQPQH
TRBJ2-4 10 TRBV6-1 ATAAAKNIQY
TRBJ2-5 10 TRBV12-5 ASGRDTGTQY
TRBJ2-7 9 TRBV3-1/TRBV3-2 ASSLRYEQY
TRBJ2-1 10 TRBV28 ASRWLHNEQF
TRBJ2-7 12 TRBV7-2 ASSLFGTAYEQY
TRBJ2-5 9 TRBV30 AWSASRTQY
TRBJ2-1 13 TRBV24-1 ATSDPAGSKYMQF
TRBJ2-3 13 TRBV6-1 ASSELARVTDTQY
TRBJ2-1 10 TRBV28 ASSLYAGEQF
TRBJ1-5 11 TRBV12-3/TRBV12-4 AITGEYSQPQH
TRBJ1-5 12 TRBV6-5 ASSSRGGERPQH
TRBJ2-5 16 TRBV4-1 ASSQDRTGGGWQETQY
TRBJ1-2 15 TRBV19 ASSPKYRLGPNYGYT
TRBJ2-1 11 TRBV9 ASSGGSYNEQF
TRBJ2-2 14 TRBV6-6 ASRASGTGEVGELF
TRBJ1-5 10 TRBV30 AWSETNQPQH
TRBJ1-4 11 TRBV5-1 ASRGQGYEKLF
TRBJ2-7 11 TRBV27 ASSRTSAYEQY
TRBJ1-4 13 TRBV5-1 ASSFGTAFNEKLF
TRBJ1-5 12 TRBV28 ASRRGQPVQPQH
TRBJ2-2 11 TRBV28 ASRGRRAGELF
TRBJ2-1 17 TRBV7-2 ASSPQGIWASGTYNEQF
TRBJ1-1 11 TRBV12-3/TRBV12-4 ASSFAGNTEAF
TRBJ2-5 9 TRBV19 ASTSGGTQY
TRBJ1-1 12 TRBV5-4 ASSLRGWGTEAF
TRBJ1-1 11 TRBV27 ASRTGMNTEAF
TRBJ2-7 12 TRBV5-4 ASRLLAGGDEQY
TRBJ1-2 14 TRBV7-2 ASSPPGQGRGASYT
TRBJ1-1 10 TRBV19 ASSIRGAEAF
TRBJ1-5 12 TRBV19 ASSVTGNNQPQH
TRBJ1-4 13 TRBV15 ATSLRQGAGEKLF
TRBJ1-3 13 TRBV15 ATSTLDSSGNTIY
TRBJ2-7 13 TRBV2 ASSEMASGSLEQY
TRBJ1-2 12 TRBV7-2 ASSSGQGDYGYT